Detailed here is one TCR beta chain. Its antigen is unidentified. The entry originates in a study of regulatory T cells in long-lasting Graves disease. General study findings and limits: Favored usage of TRBV28, TRBJ1-2 and TRBJ2-5 was recorded in persistent disease.

Trimming removed 7 bases at V and 11 bases at J, with 26 bases between. Germline-derived CDR1 and CDR2 are SGHTA and FQGNSA. The CDR3 consists of 15 residues. Arm-PCR of CDR3 regions and iRepertoire HTBI primers were used to build TCR beta libraries. TCRdb independently ran MiXCR on the multiplex PCR reads; one entry per CDR3 protein. This table holds about 620,000 distinct CDR3 sequences, 15% to 20% found once. As to time point: newly diagnosed GD, antithyroid drugs for less than 3 months. The TCR library was made from RNA that had been extracted from PBMCs in TRIzol. The same data also went into a second study, on T cells in Graves' hyperthyroidism and ophthalmopathy.

Sequenced here: peripheral blood mononuclear cells (PBMCs), sampled at new diagnosis, from a patient treated with antithyroid drugs. The clonotype comes from a woman aged 25 to 39 with Graves disease. This chain connects TRBV7-2 to TRBJ1-1, with D possibly matching TRBD1 (5 bases). The CDR3: CASTRGQGLSGGAFF. In DNA, the CDR3 is TGTGCCAGCACCCGAGGGCAAGGACTCTCGGGGGGGGCTTTCTTT. Combining the CDR3 with reference TRBV7-2 and TRBJ1-1 gives the whole variable domain GAGVSQSPSNKVTEKGKDVELRCDPISGHTALYWYRQSLGQGLEFLIYFQGNSAPDKSGLPSDRFSAERTGGSVSTLTIQRTQQEDSAVYLCASTRGQGLSGGAFFGQGTRLTVV.